Below are 2 T cell receptor delta chains sequenced from a single sample in a study of gamma-delta T cells after stem cell transplantation. TCRdb reanalysed the RT-PCR reads via CATT. The sample consists of roughly 710 delta-chain clones, about 1% of them appearing once. Sequenced: gamma-delta T cells. The receptor set was obtained from a human donor. It is not recorded whose cells these are; they may come from a transplant donor.

The chain joins TRDV2 to TRDJ2; 8 positions agree with TRDD3. V was clipped by 0 bases and J by 0 bases; unmatched bases: 14. CDR1 is GEAIGNYY, CDR2 EKD, per germline. This CDR3 contains 20 residues. The CDR3 reads CACDTGELGATPSLTAQLFF. The CDR3 DNA sequence: TGTGCCTGTGACACCGGAGAACTGGGGGCCACCCCCTCTTTGACAGCACAACTCTTCTTT.

This clone was observed a handful of times. The translation of this DNA and the TCRdb protein of a much larger clone differ at residue 10, probably owing to a read error; the protein shown here is translated from the DNA. V and J are TRDV2 and TRDJ1, with 13 nucleotides matching TRDD3. J gave up 3 bases and V 4 bases, and 4 bases lay outside the gene matches. This CDR3 comprises 15 residues. Germline CDR1 GEAIGNYY, CDR2 EKD. The CDR3 nucleotides read TGTGCCTGTGATTTACTGGGGGATACGTCCGATAAACTCATCTTT. Residues: CACDLLGDTSDKLIF.